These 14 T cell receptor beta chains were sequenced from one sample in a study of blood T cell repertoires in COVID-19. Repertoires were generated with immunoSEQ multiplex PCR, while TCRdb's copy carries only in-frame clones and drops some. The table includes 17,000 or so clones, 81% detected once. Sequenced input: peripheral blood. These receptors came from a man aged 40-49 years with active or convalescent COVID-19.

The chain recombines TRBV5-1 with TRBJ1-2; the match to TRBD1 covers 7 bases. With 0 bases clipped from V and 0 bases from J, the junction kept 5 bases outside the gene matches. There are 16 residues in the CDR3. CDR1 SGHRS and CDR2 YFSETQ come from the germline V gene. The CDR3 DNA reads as TGCGCCAGCAGCTTGGGGCCAGGGACAGCTAACTATGGCTACACCTTC. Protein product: CASSLGPGTANYGYTF.

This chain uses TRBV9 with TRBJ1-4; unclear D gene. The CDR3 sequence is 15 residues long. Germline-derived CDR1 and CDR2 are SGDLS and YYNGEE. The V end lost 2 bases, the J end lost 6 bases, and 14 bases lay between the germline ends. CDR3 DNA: TGTGCCAGCAGCGTTACACCCTCTCGGGATGAAAAACTGTTTTTT. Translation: CASSVTPSRDEKLFF.

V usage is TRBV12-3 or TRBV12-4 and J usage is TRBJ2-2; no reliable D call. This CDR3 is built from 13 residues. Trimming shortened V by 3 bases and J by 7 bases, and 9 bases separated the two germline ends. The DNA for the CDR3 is TGTGCCAGCAGTTTCCTTCGTCTCGGGGAGCTGTTTTTT. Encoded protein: CASSFLRLGELFF.

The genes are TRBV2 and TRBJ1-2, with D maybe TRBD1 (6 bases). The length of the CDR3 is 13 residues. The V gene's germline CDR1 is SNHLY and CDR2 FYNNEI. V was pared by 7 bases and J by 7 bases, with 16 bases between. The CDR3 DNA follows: TGTGCCAGCACCTTACAGGGAGGGGTTGGCTACACCTTC. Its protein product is CASTLQGGVGYTF.

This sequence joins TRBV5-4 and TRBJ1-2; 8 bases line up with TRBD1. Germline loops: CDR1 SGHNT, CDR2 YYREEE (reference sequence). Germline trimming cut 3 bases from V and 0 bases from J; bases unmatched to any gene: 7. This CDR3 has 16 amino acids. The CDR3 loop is CASSWGPGGTNYGYTF. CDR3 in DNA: TGTGCCAGCAGCTGGGGTCCAGGGGGCACTAACTATGGCTACACCTTC.

CDR3 region: CASRGIAGDTYNEQFF. The DNA for the CDR3 is TGTGCCAGTAGAGGAATAGCGGGGGACACCTACAATGAGCAGTTCTTC. V gene TRBV19 combines with J gene TRBJ2-1; the match to TRBD2 covers 9 bases. The V gene's germline CDR1 is LNHDA and CDR2 SQIVND (reference sequence). V dropped 6 bases and J dropped 2; count of bases not matched to a gene: 8. This CDR3 has 16 amino acids.

Written as DNA, the CDR3 is TGTGCCAGCAGCGACCCTCTAGCGGGGGCCTACGAGCAGTACTTC. This codes for CASSDPLAGAYEQYF. The chain has TRBV7-9 and TRBJ2-7, with 10 positions matching TRBD2. V shed 5 bases and J 2 bases; nucleotides not matched to a gene: 6. From germline, CDR1 is SEHNR and CDR2 FQNEAQ (reference sequence). The CDR3 runs 15 residues.

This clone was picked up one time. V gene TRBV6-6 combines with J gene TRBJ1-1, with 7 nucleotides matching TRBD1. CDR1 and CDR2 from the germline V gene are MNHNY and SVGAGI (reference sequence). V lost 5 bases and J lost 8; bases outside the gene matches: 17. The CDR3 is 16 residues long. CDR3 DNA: TGTGCCAGCAGTAAGGGGTCAGGGGGTAGAGTACCCGAAGCTTTCTTT. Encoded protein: CASSKGSGGRVPEAFF.

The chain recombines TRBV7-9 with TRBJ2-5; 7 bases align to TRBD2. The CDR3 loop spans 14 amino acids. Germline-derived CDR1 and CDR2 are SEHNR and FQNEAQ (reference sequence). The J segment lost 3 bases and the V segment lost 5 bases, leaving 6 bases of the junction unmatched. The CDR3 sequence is CASSRRDYEETQYF. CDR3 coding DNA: TGTGCCAGCAGCCGCCGGGACTACGAAGAGACCCAGTACTTC.

CDR3: CASSVKSTNRDTQYF. The CDR3 DNA is TGTGCCAGCAGCGTAAAATCCACTAATAGGGATACGCAGTATTTT. V usage is TRBV9 and J usage is TRBJ2-3, with D hard to call. The CDR3 loop spans 15 amino acids. Germline V gene data show CDR1 as SGDLS and CDR2 as YYNGEE. With 1 base removed from V and 6 bases from J, the gap between germline ends came to 15 bases.

CDR3 sequence reads: CASSPVGQGMNTEAFF. In nucleotides, the CDR3 is TGTGCCAGCTCACCAGTGGGACAGGGGATGAACACTGAAGCTTTCTTT. The chain combines TRBV18 with TRBJ1-1, with 10 positions matching TRBD1. Trimming removed 2 bases from V and 0 bases from J; junction bases left unmatched: 3. This CDR3 has 16 residues. Germline V gene data show CDR1 as KGHSH and CDR2 as LQKENI.

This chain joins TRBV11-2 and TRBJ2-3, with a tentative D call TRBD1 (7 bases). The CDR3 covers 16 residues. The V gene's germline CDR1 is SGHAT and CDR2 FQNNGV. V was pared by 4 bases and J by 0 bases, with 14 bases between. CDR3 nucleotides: TGTGCCAGCAGCTGGTTACAGGGGAGGAGCACAGATACGCAGTATTTT. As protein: CASSWLQGRSTDTQYF. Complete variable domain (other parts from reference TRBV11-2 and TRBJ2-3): EAGVAQSPRYKIIEKRQSVAFWCNPISGHATLYWYQQILGQGPKLLIQFQNNGVVDDSQLPKDRFSAERLKGVDSTLKIQPAKLEDSAVYLCASSWLQGRSTDTQYFGPGTRLTVL.

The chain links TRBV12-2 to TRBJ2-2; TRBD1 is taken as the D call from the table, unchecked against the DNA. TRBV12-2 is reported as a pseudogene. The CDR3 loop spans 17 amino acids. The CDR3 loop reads CASRLFKGTGRPGELFF. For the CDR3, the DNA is TGTGCAAGTCGCTTATTCAAAGGGACAGGTCGCCCCGGGGAGCTGTTTTTT.

The CDR3 sequence: CASSLSGQGVLGTEAFF. The CDR3 bases are TGTGCCAGCAGCTTATCGGGACAGGGGGTCCTTGGCACTGAAGCTTTCTTT. J is TRBJ1-1 and V is TRBV7-2; 11 nucleotides line up with TRBD1. This CDR3 has 17 residues. Germline trimming cut 2 bases from V and 4 bases from J; bases unmatched to any gene: 9. CDR1 and CDR2 (germline): SGHTA, FQGNSA.